This entry lists 24 T cell receptor beta chains sequenced from one sample in a study of T cells in Graves' hyperthyroidism and ophthalmopathy. The source material, RNA transcripts, was used to amplify TCR beta CDR3 regions. An initial round of RT-PCR targeting the TCR CDR3 relied on the HTBI primer set. Using its own MiXCR run on the multiplex PCR reads, TCRdb lists one record per CDR3 protein. This table has about 560,000 distinct CDR3 sequences, approximately 15% appearing once. Sequencing used blood. These receptors all stem from a woman aged 40 to 55 with Graves' hyperthyroidism.

This clonotype has just a few counts. This chain joins TRBV27 and TRBJ2-7; D may be TRBD1 (5 bases). The germline gives CDR1 MNHEY, CDR2 SMNVEV (reference sequence). The CDR3 length is 15 residues. Trimming removed 1 base at V and 5 bases at J, with 15 bases between. Here the CDR3 reads CASSLFWGAWDEQYF. The CDR3 DNA is TGTGCCAGCAGTTTATTTTGGGGCGCTTGGGACGAGCAGTACTTC.

This clonotype was detected ten times or more. V and J are TRBV6-1 and TRBJ1-4, with D possibly matching TRBD1 (5 bases). Trimming pared 5 bases from V and 8 bases from J, leaving 15 bases between. The CDR3 totals 14 residues. Germline V gives CDR1 MNHNS, CDR2 SASEGT. Here the CDR3 DNA reads TGTGCCAGCAGTCCTGGCAGGGTTCAGGAAAAACTGTTTTTT. It yields the protein CASSPGRVQEKLFF.

The sample holds many counts of this clonotype. The chain combines TRBV27 with TRBJ1-2, with no clear D. The CDR3 contains 15 residues. The germline V gene encodes CDR1 MNHEY and CDR2 SMNVEV (reference sequence). V lost 4 bases and J 4 bases, leaving 16 bases between the germline ends. The CDR3 DNA reads TGTGCCAGCAGTTCCCTTATGACGGATTCCTATGGCTACACCTTC. It translates to CASSSLMTDSYGYTF.

This clonotype was recorded many times. This rearrangement joins TRBV6-1 to TRBJ2-7, with D possibly being TRBD1 or TRBD2 (6 bases each). The CDR3 length is 14 residues. V lost 11 bases to trimming and J lost 4 bases, with 21 bases between them. CDR1 MNHNS and CDR2 SASEGT come from the germline V gene. CDR3 sequence (DNA): TGTGCCCACCAGCAACAGGAGGGGGATTACGAGCAGTACTTC. It yields the protein CAHQQQEGDYEQYF.

In this sample, this clonotype turned up many times. The chain recombines TRBV6-2 or TRBV6-3 with TRBJ2-1; perhaps D is TRBD1 or TRBD2 (5 bases each). Trimming stripped 6 bases from V and 5 bases from J, with 14 bases between. The CDR3 length is 14 residues. In germline, CDR1 is MNHEY, CDR2 SVGEGT. CDR3 DNA sequence: TGTGCCAGCAGACCCGGGACCACGAACAATGAGCAGTTCTTC. The encoded protein is CASRPGTTNNEQFF.

At least ten counts were recorded for this clonotype. CDR3: CASSPSSGRIDEQFF. Here the CDR3 DNA reads TGTGCCAGCAGTCCCTCTAGCGGGAGAATCGATGAGCAGTTCTTC. The J gene is TRBJ2-1, the V gene TRBV27, with TRBD2 matching 10 bases. CDR1 MNHEY and CDR2 SMNVEV come from the germline V gene (reference sequence). V shed 5 bases and J 8 bases; nucleotides not matched to a gene: 9. The CDR3 runs to 15 residues.

This clonotype was counted ten times or more. The V and J genes are TRBV6-2 or TRBV6-3 and TRBJ1-5; D unresolved. CDR3 length equals 13 residues. V was clipped by 2 bases and J by 5 bases, with 7 bases between them. Looked up from germline, CDR1 is MNHEY and CDR2 is SVGEGT. The DNA of the CDR3 is TGTGCCAGCAGTTACAACGTATATCAGCCCCAGCATTTT. Translation gives CASSYNVYQPQHF.

The gene calls are TRBV5-8 and TRBJ1-5; D unclear. V was cut by 2 bases and J by 7 bases, with 7 bases left in between. The CDR3 covers 12 residues. Germline CDR1 and CDR2: SGHTS and YDEGEE. The DNA of the CDR3 is TGTGCCAGCAGCTTCGCCGAGCAGCCCCAGCATTTT. It translates to CASSFAEQPQHF.

In this sample, this clonotype turned up many times. The J gene is TRBJ2-7, the V gene TRBV28; 12 bases fit TRBD2. Germline CDR1 and CDR2: MDHEN and SYDVKM. This CDR3 contains 17 residues. After removal of 8 bases from V and 5 bases from J, the junction contained 16 bases not matched to a gene. CDR3 DNA sequence: TGTGCCAGCCACGGTTTCACTAGCGGGAGGATTTCTGACGAGCAGTACTTC. This translates into CASHGFTSGRISDEQYF.

This clonotype was counted ten times or more. The chain carries TRBV12-3 or TRBV12-4 and TRBJ1-4; perhaps TRBD1 as D (6 bases). The CDR3 runs 14 residues. The V gene lost 4 bases and the J gene lost 7 bases, with 13 bases spanning the gap. For the CDR3, the DNA is TGTGCCAGCAGTTATACAGGGAGGGGTGAAAAACTGTTTTTT. It yields the protein CASSYTGRGEKLFF.

The CDR3 coding sequence is TGTGCCAGCAGCCAAGATAGGATGGTCCCTGCCACAGATACGCAGTATTTT. The encoded protein is CASSQDRMVPATDTQYF. The chain carries TRBV3-1 and TRBJ2-3; no firm D call. There are 17 residues in the CDR3. The germline V gene has CDR1 LGHDT and CDR2 YNNKEL (reference sequence). Trimming pared 0 bases from V and 2 bases from J, leaving 15 bases between.

This clonotype was counted at least ten times. This chain links TRBV5-4 with TRBJ2-3; tentatively, D is TRBD1 or TRBD2 (5 bases each). Trimming shortened V by 0 bases and J by 0 bases, and 11 bases separated the two germline ends. The CDR3 is made up of 16 amino acids. The V gene's germline CDR1 is SGHNT and CDR2 YYREEE (reference sequence). The CDR3 DNA reads as TGTGCCAGCAGCTTGGGGGGACGTCGGAGCACAGATACGCAGTATTTT. It specifies CASSLGGRRSTDTQYF.

Many counts were recorded for this clonotype. This rearrangement joins TRBV28 to TRBJ2-7, with D possibly matching TRBD2 (5 bases). The V gene lost 7 bases and the J gene lost 2 bases, with 12 bases spanning the gap. Germline CDR1 and CDR2: MDHEN and SYDVKM. The CDR3 runs 13 residues. The DNA of the CDR3 is TGTGCCAGCATAATGGGGAGCACCTACGAGCAGTACTTC. Its translation: CASIMGSTYEQYF.

This clonotype has a single count. The rearrangement joins TRBV7-6 to TRBJ1-1, with a weak D call TRBD1 (5 bases). Germline assignment: CDR1 SGHVS and CDR2 FNYEAQ. The CDR3 runs 14 residues. V lost 8 bases, J lost 5 bases, and 18 bases lay in between. The CDR3 nucleotides are TGTGCCAGCGGTCTGGGGCCGATGCGGACTGAAGCTTTCTTT. Translated: CASGLGPMRTEAFF.

This clonotype was observed a handful of times. J is TRBJ2-7 and V is TRBV4-1; tentatively, D is TRBD1 or TRBD2 (6 bases each). Germline CDR1 is MGHRA and CDR2 is YSYEKL. Trimming removed 3 bases at V and 5 bases at J, with 14 bases between. CDR3 length: 14 amino acids. The CDR3 coding sequence is TGCGCCAGCAGCCAGGTTATGGGGGGCGACGAGCAGTACTTC. Translation gives CASSQVMGGDEQYF.

This clonotype was observed at least ten times. This chain uses TRBV20-1 with TRBJ2-3, with a possible D match to TRBD2 (6 bases). The CDR3 spans 17 residues. V lost 0 bases to trimming and J lost 1 base, with 17 bases between them. Per germline, CDR1 DFQATT and CDR2 SNEGSKA (reference sequence). The CDR3 region is CSARDARGWGGTDTQYF. CDR3 in DNA: TGCAGTGCTAGAGATGCTCGGGGATGGGGGGGCACAGATACGCAGTATTTT.

A remark on this clonotype: This likely comes from a read error, as the CDR3 has no conserved phenylalanine or tryptophan at its end. V gene TRBV2 combines with J gene TRBJ2-1; possible D gene TRBD2, 6 bases. The CDR3 has 15 residues. V was pared by 7 bases and J by 3 bases, with 16 bases between. Germline CDR1 is SNHLY and CDR2 is FYNNEI. The chain's CDR3 is CASILARSSYNEQFL. DNA for the CDR3: TGTGCCAGCATCCTAGCGCGAAGTAGCTACAATGAGCAGTTCCTC.

The chain recombines TRBV9 with TRBJ2-2; D gene ambiguous. The CDR3 extends over 15 amino acids. Germline V gene data show CDR1 as SGDLS and CDR2 as YYNGEE. V lost 0 bases, J lost 1 base, and 7 bases lay in between. CDR3 in amino acids: CASSVGGRNTGELFF. For the CDR3, the DNA is TGTGCCAGCAGCGTAGGAGGCAGGAACACCGGGGAGCTGTTTTTT.

This clonotype was detected ten times or more. V usage is TRBV20-1 and J usage is TRBJ2-5, with 8 positions matching TRBD2. The germline V gene encodes CDR1 DFQATT and CDR2 SNEGSKA (reference sequence). The CDR3 consists of 14 residues. The CDR3 protein is CSPNYKAGEETQYF. CDR3 coding DNA: TGCAGCCCCAATTACAAAGCGGGAGAAGAGACCCAGTACTTC.

The chain couples TRBV7-9 to TRBJ1-4; D gene uncertain. CDR3 size: 14 residues. Deletions cut 6 bases from V and 8 bases from J, with 16 bases between. CDR1 and CDR2 from the germline V gene are SEHNR and FQNEAQ (reference sequence). The CDR3 loop is CASSTIGVAEKLFF. The CDR3 nucleotides are TGTGCCAGCAGTACCATTGGGGTAGCCGAAAAACTGTTTTTT. Combining the CDR3 with reference TRBV7-9 and TRBJ1-4 gives the whole variable domain DTGVSQNPRHKITKRGQNVTFRCDPISEHNRLYWYRQTLGQGPEFLTYFQNEAQLEKSRLLSDRFSAERPKGSFSTLEIQRTEQGDSAMYLCASSTIGVAEKLFFGSGTQLSVL.

The V call is TRBV6-1, the J call TRBJ1-2, with 8 bases fitting TRBD1. This CDR3 spans 16 amino acids. Unmatched junction bases numbered 14, after V lost 7 bases and J lost 4 bases. In germline, CDR1 is MNHNS, CDR2 SASEGT. CDR3 amino acids: CASNPDRASYGYGYTF. In DNA, the CDR3 is TGTGCCAGCAACCCGGACAGGGCCAGTTACGGCTATGGCTACACCTTC.

The table lists this clonotype with many counts. The V and J genes are TRBV2 and TRBJ2-1; D is uncertain. The CDR3 is made up of 12 amino acids. The germline V and J ends were trimmed by 7 bases and 5 bases, with 9 bases remaining between them. The germline CDR1 and CDR2 sequences are SNHLY and FYNNEI. CDR3 DNA sequence: TGTGCCAGCAATCCTGAGGACAATGAGCAGTTCTTC. Translated: CASNPEDNEQFF.

V gene TRBV27 combines with J gene TRBJ2-3, with a weak D call TRBD2 (6 bases). The CDR3 consists of 15 residues. V lost 3 bases, J lost 2 bases, and 12 bases lay in between. Germline CDR1 and CDR2: MNHEY and SMNVEV (reference sequence). This CDR3 reads CASSLMIADTDTQYF. The CDR3 bases are TGTGCCAGCAGTTTGATGATAGCGGACACAGATACGCAGTATTTT.

The CDR3 DNA reads TGCGCCAGCAGCCCACAGCCTGGGACTAGCGGGAGGTCTACCTACGAGCAGTACTTC. Translated: CASSPQPGTSGRSTYEQYF. The chain recombines TRBV5-1 with TRBJ2-7; 15 bases match TRBD2. V was clipped by 4 bases and J by 2 bases; unmatched bases: 13. Germline V gene lookup returns CDR1 SGHRS and CDR2 YFSETQ. The CDR3 totals 19 residues.